The 10 T cell receptor beta chains given below trace back to one sample, sequenced in a study of T cell clonality in common variable immunodeficiency. Their antigens remain unidentified. General observations from the study: Fewer deletions and N-nucleotide insertions were reportedly seen in common variable immunodeficiency TCR beta sequences.

Data came from immunoSEQ multiplex PCR; TCRdb stores just in-frame clones and leaves some out. Listed for the sample are over 20,000 clones, none seen a single time. The sample was peripheral blood mononuclear cells. These receptors were collected from a human donor with common variable immunodeficiency.

This clone appeared many times. The read comes to an end 3 residues before the CDR3 does, leaving the germline J gene to fill in the end. The gene calls are TRBV4-1 and TRBJ1-5; unclear D gene. CDR1 is MGHRA, CDR2 YSYEKL, per germline. The CDR3 has 15 residues. The V end lost 4 bases, the J end lost 0 bases, and 10 bases lay between the germline ends. The CDR3 spells CASSPAPYSNQPQHF. The covered CDR3 bases are TGCGCCAGCAGCCCCGCTCCCTATAGCAATCAGCCC.

This clone was seen repeatedly, ten times or more. The read terminates 3 residues ahead of where the CDR3 ends, so the germline J gene completes it. The chain employs TRBV7-8 and TRBJ1-5; tentative D call: TRBD1 (5 bases). The germline V gene has CDR1 SGHVS and CDR2 FQNEAQ. Between the trimmed V and J ends, which lost 5 bases and 6 bases, there was a span of 20 bases. This CDR3 has 16 amino acids. CDR3 residues: CASSQGQGFTGQPQHF. Partial CDR3 DNA: TGTGCCAGCAGCCAGGGCCAAGGATTTACGGGTCAGCCC.

This clone was seen repeatedly, ten times or more. The CDR3 is CASTGGNQPQHF. The part of the CDR3 DNA that was read is TGTGCCAGCACGGGGGGCAATCAGCCC. The chain joins TRBV2 to TRBJ1-5, with D maybe TRBD1 (5 bases). The read ends 3 residues before the CDR3 terminus; that terminus is restored from the germline J gene. V lost 7 bases, J lost 2 bases, and 6 bases lay in between. CDR3 length equals 12 residues. Germline V lookup: CDR1 SNHLY, CDR2 FYNNEI.

This clone showed up many times. CDR3 sequence reads: CASSFQGLSYEQYF. The sequenced CDR3 bases are TGTGCCAGCAGCTTTCAGGGTTTAAGCTACGAG. The rearrangement uses TRBV11-2 and TRBJ2-7, with D possibly matching TRBD1 (5 bases). The sequence runs out 3 residues before the end of the CDR3; the remainder is reconstructed from the germline J gene. The ends were cut back, 3 bases at V and 3 bases at J, with 12 bases in the middle. This CDR3 is built from 14 residues. Germline CDR1 SGHAT, CDR2 FQNNGV.

This clone was seen many times. The read gets to within 3 residues of the CDR3 end, and the germline J gene fills in the rest. The chain combines TRBV19 with TRBJ1-4; D gene uncertain. The length of the CDR3 is 13 residues. Germline V lookup: CDR1 LNHDA, CDR2 SQIVND (reference sequence). Trimming removed 3 bases from V and 8 bases from J, with 10 bases in between. CDR3 bases read: TGTGCCAGTAGTATGGCGGGTTCCGAAAAA. It translates to CASSMAGSEK. The whole CDR3 protein is CASSMAGSEKLFF.

Of note for this clone: Coverage ceases 3 residues before the CDR3 finishes, and the germline J gene fills in the end. The V gene is TRBV11-2, the J gene TRBJ1-3; the D is unclear. Germline V gene sequence: CDR1 SGHAT, CDR2 FQNNGV. This CDR3 has 11 residues. Trimming took 5 bases from V and 9 from J, leaving 8 bases between them. CDR3 region: CASSPAGTIYF. The DNA read from the CDR3 is TGTGCCAGCAGCCCCGCGGGCACC.

This clone was detected many times. Read sequence stops 3 residues before the CDR3 end, and the germline J gene provides the missing end. The rearrangement uses TRBV3-1 (or the pseudogene TRBV3-2) and TRBJ2-6, with 7 bases lining up with TRBD1. The V gene end was trimmed by 1 base and the J gene end by 3 bases; junction bases not matched to a gene: 0. The CDR3 is 15 residues long. Germline assignment: CDR1 LGHDT and CDR2 YNNKEL (reference sequence). CDR3 region: CASSQGTGGANVLTF. The sequenced part of the CDR3 DNA is TGTGCCAGCAGCCAAGGGACAGGTGGGGCCAACGTC.

This clone was seen at least ten times. The CDR3 end falls 3 residues outside the read, so it is completed with the germline J gene. The J gene is TRBJ2-7, the V gene TRBV18; D unresolved. The germline V and J ends were trimmed by 6 bases and 0 bases, with 12 bases remaining between them. The CDR3 is 14 amino acids. Germline loops: CDR1 KGHSH, CDR2 LQKENI. CDR3 DNA, as far as it was read: TGTGCCAGCTCCCCCCGCGGAAGCTCCTACGAG. This encodes CASSPRGSSYE. The whole CDR3 region reads CASSPRGSSYEQYF.

There are many counts of this clone. The CDR3 end falls 3 residues outside the read, so it is completed with the germline J gene. The rearrangement uses TRBV2 and TRBJ1-1, with 7 bases that match TRBD1. The junction had 6 bases not matched to a gene; V was cut back by 5 bases and J by 3 bases. Germline V gene lookup returns CDR1 SNHLY and CDR2 FYNNEI. The CDR3 runs to 14 residues. The CDR3 is CASSRTGGDTEAFF. CDR3 DNA, as far as it was read: TGTGCCAGCAGTAGGACAGGTGGGGACACTGAA.

This clone was counted ten times or more. The read terminates 3 residues before the CDR3 end, so the remaining end is supplied by the germline J gene. The chain carries TRBV19 and TRBJ2-2; D might be TRBD1 (6 bases). CDR1 is LNHDA, CDR2 SQIVND, per germline (reference sequence). Trimming cost V 5 bases and J 1 base, with 11 bases left between them. CDR3 length equals 15 residues. This CDR3 reads CASSPRGRNTGELFF. Partial CDR3 DNA: TGTGCCAGTAGTCCCAGGGGCAGGAACACCGGGGAG. Based on the CDR3 plus reference TRBV19 and TRBJ2-2, the full variable domain is DGGITQSPKYLFRKEGQNVTLSCEQNLNHDAMYWYRQDPGQGLRLIYYSQIVNDFQKGDIAEGYSVSREKKESFPLTVTSAQKNPTAFYLCASSPRGRNTGELFFGEGSRLTVL.